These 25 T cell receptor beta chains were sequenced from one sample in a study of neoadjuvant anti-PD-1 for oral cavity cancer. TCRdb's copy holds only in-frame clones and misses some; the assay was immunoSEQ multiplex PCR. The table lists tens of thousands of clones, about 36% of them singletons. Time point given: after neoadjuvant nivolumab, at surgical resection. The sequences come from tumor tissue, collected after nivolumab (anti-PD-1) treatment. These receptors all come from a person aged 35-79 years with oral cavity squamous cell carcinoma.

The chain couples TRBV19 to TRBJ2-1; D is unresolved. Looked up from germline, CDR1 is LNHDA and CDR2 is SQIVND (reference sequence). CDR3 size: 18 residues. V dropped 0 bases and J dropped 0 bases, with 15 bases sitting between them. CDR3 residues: CASSIDPPSYDSYNEQFF. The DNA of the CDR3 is TGTGCCAGTAGTATAGATCCCCCCTCCTACGACTCCTACAATGAGCAGTTCTTC.

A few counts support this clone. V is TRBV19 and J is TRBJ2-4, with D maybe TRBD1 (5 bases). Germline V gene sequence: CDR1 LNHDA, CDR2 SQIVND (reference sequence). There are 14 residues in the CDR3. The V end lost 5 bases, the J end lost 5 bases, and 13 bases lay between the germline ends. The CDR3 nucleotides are TGTGCCAGTAGTGGACGACAGCAGCAAAACATTCAGTACTTC. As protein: CASSGRQQQNIQYF.

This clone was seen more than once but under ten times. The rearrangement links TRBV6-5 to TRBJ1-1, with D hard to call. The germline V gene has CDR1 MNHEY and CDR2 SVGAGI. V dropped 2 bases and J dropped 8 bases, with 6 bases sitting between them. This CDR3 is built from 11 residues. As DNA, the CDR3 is TGTGCCAGCAGTTACGGTAGAGAAGCTTTCTTT. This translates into CASSYGREAFF.

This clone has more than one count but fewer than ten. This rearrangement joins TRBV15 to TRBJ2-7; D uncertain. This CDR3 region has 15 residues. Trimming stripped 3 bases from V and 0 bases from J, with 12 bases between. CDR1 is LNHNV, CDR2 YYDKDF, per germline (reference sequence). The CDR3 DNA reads TGTGCCACCAGCAGGCCCGCGGACGGCTCCTACGAGCAGTACTTC. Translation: CATSRPADGSYEQYF.

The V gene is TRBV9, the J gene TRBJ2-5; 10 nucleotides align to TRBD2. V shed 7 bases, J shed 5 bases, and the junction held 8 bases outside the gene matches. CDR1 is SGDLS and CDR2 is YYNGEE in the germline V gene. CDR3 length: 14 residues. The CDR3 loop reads CASGKRGGLETQYF. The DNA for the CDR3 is TGTGCCAGCGGGAAGCGGGGGGGCCTGGAGACCCAGTACTTC. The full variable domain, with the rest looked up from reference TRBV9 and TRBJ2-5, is DSGVTQTPKHLITATGQRVTLRCSPRSGDLSVYWYQQSLDQGLQFLIQYYNGEERAKGNILERFSAQQFPDLHSELNLSSLELGDSALYFCASGKRGGLETQYFGPGTRLLVL.

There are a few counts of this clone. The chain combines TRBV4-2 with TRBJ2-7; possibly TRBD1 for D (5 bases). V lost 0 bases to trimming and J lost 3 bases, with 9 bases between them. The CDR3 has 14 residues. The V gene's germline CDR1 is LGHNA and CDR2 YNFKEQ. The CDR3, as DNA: TGTGCCAGCAGCCAAGATAGGGGCATCTACGAGCAGTACTTC. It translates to CASSQDRGIYEQYF.

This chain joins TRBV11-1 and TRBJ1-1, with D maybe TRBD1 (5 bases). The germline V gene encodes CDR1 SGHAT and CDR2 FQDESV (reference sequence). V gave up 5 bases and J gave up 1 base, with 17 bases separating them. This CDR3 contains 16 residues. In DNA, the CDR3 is TGTGCCAGCAGCCTCGCCAGGGCACTCAAGAACACTGAAGCTTTCTTT. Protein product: CASSLARALKNTEAFF.

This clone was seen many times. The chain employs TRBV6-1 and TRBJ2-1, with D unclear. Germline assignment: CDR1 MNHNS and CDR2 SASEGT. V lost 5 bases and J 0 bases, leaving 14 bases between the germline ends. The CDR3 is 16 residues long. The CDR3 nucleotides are TGTGCCAGCAGTCAAGACTTTTTCAGCTCCTACAATGAGCAGTTCTTC. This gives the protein CASSQDFFSSYNEQFF.

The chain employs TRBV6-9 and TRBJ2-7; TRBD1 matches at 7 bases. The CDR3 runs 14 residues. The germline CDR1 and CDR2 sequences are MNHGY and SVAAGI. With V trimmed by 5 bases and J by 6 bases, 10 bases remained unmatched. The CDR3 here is CASSHSEGGCEQYF. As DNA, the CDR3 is TGTGCCAGCAGTCACTCGGAAGGGGGCTGCGAGCAGTACTTC.

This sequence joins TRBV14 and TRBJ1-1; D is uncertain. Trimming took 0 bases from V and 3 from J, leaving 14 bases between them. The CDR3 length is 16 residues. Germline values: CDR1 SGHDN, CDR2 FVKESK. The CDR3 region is CASSQERGRMDTEAFF. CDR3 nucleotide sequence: TGTGCCAGCAGCCAAGAGAGAGGGCGGATGGACACTGAAGCTTTCTTT.

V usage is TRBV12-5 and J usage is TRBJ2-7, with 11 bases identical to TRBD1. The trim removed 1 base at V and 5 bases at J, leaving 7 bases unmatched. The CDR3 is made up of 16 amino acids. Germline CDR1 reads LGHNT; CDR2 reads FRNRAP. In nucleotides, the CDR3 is TGTGCTAGTGGTTTGGGACACCGGGACAGGGGGGACGAGCAGTACTTC. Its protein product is CASGLGHRDRGDEQYF. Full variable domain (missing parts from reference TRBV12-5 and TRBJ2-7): DARVTQTPRHKVTEMGQEVTMRCQPILGHNTVFWYRQTMMQGLELLAYFRNRAPLDDSGMPKDRFSAEMPDATLATLKIQPSEPRDSAVYFCASGLGHRDRGDEQYFGPGTRLTVT.

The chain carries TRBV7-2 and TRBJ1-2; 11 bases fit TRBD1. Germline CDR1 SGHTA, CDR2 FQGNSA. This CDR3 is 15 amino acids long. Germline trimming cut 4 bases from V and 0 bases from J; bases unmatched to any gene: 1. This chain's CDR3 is CASSWTGGANYGYTF. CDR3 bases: TGTGCCAGCAGCTGGACAGGGGGCGCTAACTATGGCTACACCTTC.

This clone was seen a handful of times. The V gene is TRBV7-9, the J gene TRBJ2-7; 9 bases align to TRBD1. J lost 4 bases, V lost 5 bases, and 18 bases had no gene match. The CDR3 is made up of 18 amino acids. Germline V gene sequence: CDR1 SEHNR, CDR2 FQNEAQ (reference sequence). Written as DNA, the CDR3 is TGTGCCAGCAGCCAAATAGTCTCCGGGACAGGGTTACCTTACGAGCAGTACTTC. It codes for CASSQIVSGTGLPYEQYF.

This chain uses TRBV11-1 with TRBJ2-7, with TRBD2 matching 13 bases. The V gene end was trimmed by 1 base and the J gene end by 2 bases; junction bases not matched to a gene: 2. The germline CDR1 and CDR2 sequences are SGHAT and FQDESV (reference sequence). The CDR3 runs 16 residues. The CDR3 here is CASSLELAGGPYEQYF. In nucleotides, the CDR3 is TGTGCCAGCAGCTTAGAACTAGCGGGAGGGCCCTACGAGCAGTACTTC.

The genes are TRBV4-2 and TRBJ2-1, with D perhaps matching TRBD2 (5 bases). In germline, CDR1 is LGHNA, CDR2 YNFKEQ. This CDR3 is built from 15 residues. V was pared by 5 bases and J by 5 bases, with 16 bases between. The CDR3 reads CASSWPRGSDNEQFF. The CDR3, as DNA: TGTGCCAGCAGCTGGCCCCGGGGTTCGGACAATGAGCAGTTCTTC.

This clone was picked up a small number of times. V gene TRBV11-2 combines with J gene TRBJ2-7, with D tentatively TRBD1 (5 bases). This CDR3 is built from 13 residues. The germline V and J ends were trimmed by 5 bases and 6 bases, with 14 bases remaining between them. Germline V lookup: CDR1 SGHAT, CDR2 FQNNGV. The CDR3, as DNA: TGTGCCAGCAGCCAAACGGAAGGGGCCGAGCAGTACTTC. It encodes CASSQTEGAEQYF. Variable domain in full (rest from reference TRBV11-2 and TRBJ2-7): EAGVAQSPRYKIIEKRQSVAFWCNPISGHATLYWYQQILGQGPKLLIQFQNNGVVDDSQLPKDRFSAERLKGVDSTLKIQPAKLEDSAVYLCASSQTEGAEQYFGPGTRLTVT.

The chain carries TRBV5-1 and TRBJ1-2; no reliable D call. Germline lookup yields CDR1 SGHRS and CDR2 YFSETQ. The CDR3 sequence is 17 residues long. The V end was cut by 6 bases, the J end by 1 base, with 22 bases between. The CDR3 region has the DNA TGCGCCAGCACCCCCCGGATAGGTGGGTTGGATAACTATGGCTACACCTTC. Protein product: CASTPRIGGLDNYGYTF.

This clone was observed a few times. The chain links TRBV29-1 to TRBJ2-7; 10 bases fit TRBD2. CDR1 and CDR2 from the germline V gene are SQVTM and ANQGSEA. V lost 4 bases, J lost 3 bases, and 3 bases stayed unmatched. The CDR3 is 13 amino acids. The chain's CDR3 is CSVGASGGYEQYF. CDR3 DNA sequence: TGCAGCGTTGGCGCTAGCGGGGGCTACGAGCAGTACTTC.

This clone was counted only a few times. The CDR3 loop is CASSMVAGAPDTQYF. In nucleotides, the CDR3 is TGTGCCAGTAGTATGGTAGCGGGAGCCCCAGATACGCAGTATTTT. The chain joins TRBV19 to TRBJ2-3, with 9 bases fitting TRBD2. Unmatched junction bases numbered 5, after V lost 3 bases and J lost 4 bases. This CDR3 spans 15 amino acids. The germline V gene has CDR1 LNHDA and CDR2 SQIVND (reference sequence).

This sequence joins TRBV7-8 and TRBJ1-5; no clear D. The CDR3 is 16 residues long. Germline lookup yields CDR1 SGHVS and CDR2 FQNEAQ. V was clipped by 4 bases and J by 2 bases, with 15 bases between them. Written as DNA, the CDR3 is TGTGCCAGCAGCTCTAGGAGGGATTGGGGCAATCAGCCCCAGCATTTT. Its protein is CASSSRRDWGNQPQHF.

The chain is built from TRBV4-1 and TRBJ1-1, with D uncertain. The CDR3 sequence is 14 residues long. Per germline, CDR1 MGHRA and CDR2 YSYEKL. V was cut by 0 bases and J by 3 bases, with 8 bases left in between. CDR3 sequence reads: CASSQEWLDTEAFF. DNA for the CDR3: TGCGCCAGCAGCCAAGAATGGTTGGACACTGAAGCTTTCTTT.

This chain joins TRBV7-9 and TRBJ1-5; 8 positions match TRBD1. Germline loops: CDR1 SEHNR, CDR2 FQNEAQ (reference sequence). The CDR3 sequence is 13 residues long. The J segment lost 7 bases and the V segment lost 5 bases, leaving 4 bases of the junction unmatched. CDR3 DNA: TGTGCCAGCAGCCAACAGGGGGAGCAGCCCCAGCATTTT. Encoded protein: CASSQQGEQPQHF.

The CDR3 region is CASSEAGHREGTQHF. Here the CDR3 DNA reads TGTGCCAGCAGTGAAGCGGGGCACAGGGAGGGGACCCAGCATTTT. The genes are TRBV6-1 and TRBJ1-5, with D tentatively TRBD1 (6 bases). The CDR3 is 15 residues long. Germline V gene lookup returns CDR1 MNHNS and CDR2 SASEGT. The V end lost 0 bases, the J end lost 11 bases, and 17 bases lay between the germline ends.

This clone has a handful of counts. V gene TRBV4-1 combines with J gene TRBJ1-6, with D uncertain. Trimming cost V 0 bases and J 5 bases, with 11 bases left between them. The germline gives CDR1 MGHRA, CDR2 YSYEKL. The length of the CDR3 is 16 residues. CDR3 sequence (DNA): TGCGCCAGCAGCCAAGAGGGCGGGATCGATAATTCACCCCTCCACTTT. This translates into CASSQEGGIDNSPLHF.

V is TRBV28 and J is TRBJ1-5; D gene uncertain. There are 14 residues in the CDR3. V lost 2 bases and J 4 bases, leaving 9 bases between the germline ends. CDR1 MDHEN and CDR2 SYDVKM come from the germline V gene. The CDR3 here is CASSLMTLNQPQHF. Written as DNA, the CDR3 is TGTGCCAGCAGTTTAATGACACTTAATCAGCCCCAGCATTTT. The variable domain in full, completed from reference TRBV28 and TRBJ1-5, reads DVKVTQSSRYLVKRTGEKVFLECVQDMDHENMFWYRQDPGLGLRLIYFSYDVKMKEKGDIPEGYSVSREKKERFSLILESASTNQTSMYLCASSLMTLNQPQHFGDGTRLSIL.